These T cell receptor beta chains were read from a single sample in a study of blood T cell repertoires in COVID-19. The repertoire was sequenced with immunoSEQ multiplex PCR; TCRdb's copy has only in-frame clones and lacks some. This sample has approximately 68,000 clones, with around 90% found just once. The sample was peripheral blood. The receptor source for this set is a man in his fifties or sixties with active COVID-19. The CDR3 runs from the conserved cysteine through the conserved F or W. Fields, in order: J gene, clone size, V gene, D gene, CDR3 DNA, CDR3 protein. The D gene is left open where the match is weak. Part of the rows lack a size; the others show once, few, many or a class for expanded clones.

j_call: TRBJ2-3; clone_size: .; v_call: TRBV30; d_call: TRBD2; cdr3_nt: TGTGCCTGGAGTCCTGGACTAGCCGCGGATACGCAGTATTTT; cdr3_aa: CAWSPGLAADTQYF
j_call: TRBJ2-7; clone_size: .; v_call: TRBV25-1; d_call: TRBD2; cdr3_nt: TGTGCCAGCAGCCCAATGAGCGGGAGGGCCCCCGAGCAGTACTTC; cdr3_aa: CASSPMSGRAPEQYF
j_call: TRBJ2-2; clone_size: .; v_call: TRBV7-8; d_call: TRBD2; cdr3_nt: TGTGCCAGCAGCTTAGAGGCTAGCGGAGACACCGGGGAGCTGTTTTTT; cdr3_aa: CASSLEASGDTGELFF
j_call: TRBJ2-7; clone_size: .; v_call: TRBV28; d_call: .; cdr3_nt: TGTGCCAGCAGTACCCGCGGGACAGATTACGAGCAGTACTTC; cdr3_aa: CASSTRGTDYEQYF
j_call: TRBJ2-1; clone_size: .; v_call: TRBV4-3; d_call: TRBD2; cdr3_nt: TGCGCCAGCAGCCAAGTGGGACTAGAGGCCTACAATGAGCAGTTCTTC; cdr3_aa: CASSQVGLEAYNEQFF
j_call: TRBJ2-7; clone_size: once; v_call: TRBV2; d_call: .; cdr3_nt: TGTGCCAGCAGTGAACTTGCGGACGAGCAGTACTTC; cdr3_aa: CASSELADEQYF
j_call: TRBJ2-2; clone_size: .; v_call: TRBV5-1; d_call: TRBD2; cdr3_nt: TGCGCCAGCAGCACGGGACTAGCGGGGGACTACTGGGCCGGGGAGCTGTTTTTT; cdr3_aa: CASSTGLAGDYWAGELFF
j_call: TRBJ2-2; clone_size: few; v_call: TRBV7-2; d_call: .; cdr3_nt: TGTGCCAGCAGCTTAGACGGGGGTTACAGGGAGCTGTTTTTT; cdr3_aa: CASSLDGGYRELFF
j_call: TRBJ1-1; clone_size: .; v_call: TRBV6-5; d_call: TRBD1; cdr3_nt: TGTGCCAGCAGACGGACAGGGGGAGAGACTGAAGCTTTCTTT; cdr3_aa: CASRRTGGETEAFF
j_call: TRBJ2-2; clone_size: .; v_call: TRBV5-1; d_call: .; cdr3_nt: TGCGCCAGCAGCTTGGCCGCGGGCTCGGACACCGGGGAGCTGTTTTTT; cdr3_aa: CASSLAAGSDTGELFF
j_call: TRBJ1-5; clone_size: .; v_call: TRBV6-5; d_call: .; cdr3_nt: TGTGCCAGCAAAGGGGATGGCAATCAGCCCCAGCATTTT; cdr3_aa: CASKGDGNQPQHF
j_call: TRBJ1-2; clone_size: .; v_call: TRBV18; d_call: TRBD1; cdr3_nt: TGTGCCAGCTCAGCGGACAGGGGAGGGTATGGCTACACCTTC; cdr3_aa: CASSADRGGYGYTF
j_call: TRBJ1-2; clone_size: .; v_call: TRBV15; d_call: .; cdr3_nt: TGTGCCACCAGCAGTACAGCGGGATATGGCTACACCTTC; cdr3_aa: CATSSTAGYGYTF
j_call: TRBJ2-2; clone_size: .; v_call: TRBV18; d_call: .; cdr3_nt: TGTGCCAGCTCAGGAAAGAGGACCGGGGAGCTGTTTTTT; cdr3_aa: CASSGKRTGELFF
j_call: TRBJ2-2; clone_size: .; v_call: TRBV4-3; d_call: TRBD2; cdr3_nt: TGCGCCAGCAGCCAAGAGTGGCGGGAGGGCCTTGCCGGGGAGCTGTTTTTT; cdr3_aa: CASSQEWREGLAGELFF
j_call: TRBJ1-3; clone_size: once; v_call: TRBV28; d_call: .; cdr3_nt: TGTGCCAGCGGACGGGGGGACACCATATATTTT; cdr3_aa: CASGRGDTIYF
j_call: TRBJ1-2; clone_size: .; v_call: TRBV28; d_call: .; cdr3_nt: TGTGCCAGCAGTCCCACAACGGACAGACAGCGGGGCTACACCTTC; cdr3_aa: CASSPTTDRQRGYTF
j_call: TRBJ1-2; clone_size: .; v_call: TRBV28; d_call: .; cdr3_nt: TGTGCCAGCAGTTTGGTTAGCGGGGGTGCGGTCTATGGCTACACCTTC; cdr3_aa: CASSLVSGGAVYGYTF
j_call: TRBJ2-7; clone_size: .; v_call: TRBV2; d_call: .; cdr3_nt: TGTGCCAGCGGTTTCTCCGCGCTAGTAGCCTACGAGCAGTACTTC; cdr3_aa: CASGFSALVAYEQYF
j_call: TRBJ1-2; clone_size: .; v_call: TRBV6-5; d_call: .; cdr3_nt: TGTGCCAGCAGTAGGAGACAGCCCTATGGCTACACCTTC; cdr3_aa: CASSRRQPYGYTF
j_call: TRBJ2-3; clone_size: .; v_call: TRBV6-2/TRBV6-3; d_call: TRBD1; cdr3_nt: TGTGCCAGCAGTTACTCAACCTGGATGGGACAGGGTGACACAGATACGCAGTATTTT; cdr3_aa: CASSYSTWMGQGDTDTQYF
j_call: TRBJ1-1; clone_size: .; v_call: TRBV24-1; d_call: .; cdr3_nt: TGTGCCACCAGTGATCCCAGGGGCGCGGACACTGAAGCTTTCTTT; cdr3_aa: CATSDPRGADTEAFF
j_call: TRBJ2-3; clone_size: .; v_call: TRBV4-3; d_call: TRBD2; cdr3_nt: TGCGCCAGCAGCCCGCGGGGGGACGGATCCACAGATACGCAGTATTTT; cdr3_aa: CASSPRGDGSTDTQYF
j_call: TRBJ1-5; clone_size: once; v_call: TRBV18; d_call: TRBD1; cdr3_nt: TGTGCCAGCTCACCAGTGGGACAGGGTGTTTATCAGCCCCAGCATTTT; cdr3_aa: CASSPVGQGVYQPQHF
j_call: TRBJ1-1; clone_size: .; v_call: TRBV4-3; d_call: .; cdr3_nt: TGCGCCAGCAGCCAAGCTGTCCAGTCTGAAGCTTTCTTT; cdr3_aa: CASSQAVQSEAFF
j_call: TRBJ2-5; clone_size: .; v_call: TRBV5-1; d_call: .; cdr3_nt: TGCGCCAGCAGCTTGGGGACAAATAAAGAGACCCAGTACTTC; cdr3_aa: CASSLGTNKETQYF
j_call: TRBJ2-5; clone_size: few; v_call: TRBV7-9; d_call: TRBD2; cdr3_nt: TGTGCCAGCAGCCCGGTCGGGGGGTATCAGACCCAGTACTTC; cdr3_aa: CASSPVGGYQTQYF
j_call: TRBJ1-1; clone_size: .; v_call: TRBV4-1; d_call: TRBD1; cdr3_nt: TGCGCCAGCAGCCAAGGACAGGGCACTGAAGCTTTCTTT; cdr3_aa: CASSQGQGTEAFF
j_call: TRBJ1-5; clone_size: .; v_call: TRBV9; d_call: .; cdr3_nt: TGTGCCAGCAGCGCACAGGGTAATCAGCCCCAGCATTTT; cdr3_aa: CASSAQGNQPQHF
j_call: TRBJ2-3; clone_size: .; v_call: TRBV10-3; d_call: .; cdr3_nt: TGTGCCATCAGTGAAAGGGAGGTAGGGCGGTTGTATTTT; cdr3_aa: CAISEREVGRLYF
j_call: TRBJ2-7; clone_size: .; v_call: TRBV18; d_call: TRBD2; cdr3_nt: TGTGCCAGCTCACCACCTCTAGCGGGGACCTACGAGCAGTACTTC; cdr3_aa: CASSPPLAGTYEQYF
j_call: TRBJ2-3; clone_size: .; v_call: TRBV5-5; d_call: .; cdr3_nt: TGTGCCAGCAGTCCGGGAGTGAGTGGGAGCACAGATACGCAGTATTTT; cdr3_aa: CASSPGVSGSTDTQYF
j_call: TRBJ2-7; clone_size: once; v_call: TRBV6-5; d_call: .; cdr3_nt: TGTGCCAGCAGCTACGGTGGGCGCCTTGGTAGAGAGCAGTACTTC; cdr3_aa: CASSYGGRLGREQYF
j_call: TRBJ2-5; clone_size: .; v_call: TRBV28; d_call: TRBD2; cdr3_nt: TGTGCCAGCAAACCCCTCGGAGGGACTAGCGGGAGTGTCCGGGAGACCCAGTACTTC; cdr3_aa: CASKPLGGTSGSVRETQYF
j_call: TRBJ2-6; clone_size: .; v_call: TRBV24-1; d_call: TRBD1; cdr3_nt: TGTGCCACCAGTGATTTGCCGGGACAGGGGGCGGCTGGGGCCAACGTCCTGACTTTC; cdr3_aa: CATSDLPGQGAAGANVLTF
j_call: TRBJ1-5; clone_size: .; v_call: TRBV6-6; d_call: TRBD1; cdr3_nt: TGTGCCAGCGGTTCCGGGACAGGCAATCAGCCCCAGCATTTT; cdr3_aa: CASGSGTGNQPQHF
j_call: TRBJ2-1; clone_size: .; v_call: TRBV7-3; d_call: .; cdr3_nt: TGTGCCAGCAGCCCCAGCTCCTACAATGAGCAGTTCTTC; cdr3_aa: CASSPSSYNEQFF
j_call: TRBJ1-1; clone_size: .; v_call: TRBV6-5; d_call: .; cdr3_nt: TGTGCCAGCAGTCGTCCGGGGACTCCTGAAGCTTTCTTT; cdr3_aa: CASSRPGTPEAFF
j_call: TRBJ2-1; clone_size: .; v_call: TRBV11-3; d_call: .; cdr3_nt: TGTGCCAGCAGCTTGGGGGCTTGGAATGAGCAGTTCTTC; cdr3_aa: CASSLGAWNEQFF
j_call: TRBJ2-5; clone_size: .; v_call: TRBV7-2; d_call: .; cdr3_nt: TGTGCCAGCAGCCCCTCCCCCCAGCGCATACAAGAGACCCAGTACTTC; cdr3_aa: CASSPSPQRIQETQYF
j_call: TRBJ1-3; clone_size: .; v_call: TRBV19; d_call: .; cdr3_nt: TGTGCCAGTACCGCAGGGAATGTTTACGGAAACACCATATATTTT; cdr3_aa: CASTAGNVYGNTIYF
j_call: TRBJ1-4; clone_size: .; v_call: TRBV7-8; d_call: .; cdr3_nt: TGTGCCAGCAGCTTACAAGAGACTTCAGAAAAACTGTTTTTT; cdr3_aa: CASSLQETSEKLFF
j_call: TRBJ2-2; clone_size: .; v_call: TRBV5-1; d_call: .; cdr3_nt: TGCGCCAGCAGCTCCTACAGGGGGGGCACCGGGGAGCTGTTTTTT; cdr3_aa: CASSSYRGGTGELFF
j_call: TRBJ1-2; clone_size: .; v_call: TRBV7-8; d_call: .; cdr3_nt: TGTGCCAGCAGCTTTTCGGGACTTCCCACGGGCTACACCTTC; cdr3_aa: CASSFSGLPTGYTF
j_call: TRBJ1-2; clone_size: .; v_call: TRBV7-9; d_call: TRBD1; cdr3_nt: TGTGCCAGCAGCTTGTCGGACAGGGGCCTTGGCTACACCTTC; cdr3_aa: CASSLSDRGLGYTF
j_call: TRBJ1-6; clone_size: once; v_call: TRBV7-2; d_call: TRBD1; cdr3_nt: TGTGCCAGCAGCTTAGCGCTATGGACAGGGGAACGTACTTCACCCCTCCACTTT; cdr3_aa: CASSLALWTGERTSPLHF
j_call: TRBJ2-7; clone_size: .; v_call: TRBV7-9; d_call: .; cdr3_nt: TGTGCCAGCAGCTTTGATCGAGACTTCTCACCGGGATACGAGCAGTACTTC; cdr3_aa: CASSFDRDFSPGYEQYF
j_call: TRBJ2-1; clone_size: .; v_call: TRBV11-3; d_call: TRBD2; cdr3_nt: TGTGCCAGCAGCGTAACTAGCGGAGGGAAGAAGTTCTTC; cdr3_aa: CASSVTSGGKKFF
j_call: TRBJ1-1; clone_size: .; v_call: TRBV6-5; d_call: .; cdr3_nt: TGTGCCAGCAGGTCACTAAACACTGAAGCTTTCTTT; cdr3_aa: CASRSLNTEAFF
j_call: TRBJ2-1; clone_size: .; v_call: TRBV14; d_call: .; cdr3_nt: TGTGCCAGCAGCCCCTTCCAGGGTCCCAATGAGCAGTTCTTC; cdr3_aa: CASSPFQGPNEQFF
j_call: TRBJ2-1; clone_size: .; v_call: TRBV6-5; d_call: .; cdr3_nt: TGTGCCAGCAGTTACCGGACAGTCAATGAGCAGTTCTTC; cdr3_aa: CASSYRTVNEQFF
j_call: TRBJ2-5; clone_size: .; v_call: TRBV5-1; d_call: .; cdr3_nt: TGCGCCAGCAGCTTGGTTCCAGACCAAGAGACCCAGTACTTC; cdr3_aa: CASSLVPDQETQYF
j_call: TRBJ1-1; clone_size: .; v_call: TRBV28; d_call: TRBD1; cdr3_nt: TGTGCCAGCAGTTTTGCCGGGACAGGGGGCTCTGAAGCTTTCTTT; cdr3_aa: CASSFAGTGGSEAFF
j_call: TRBJ2-7; clone_size: .; v_call: TRBV30; d_call: .; cdr3_nt: TGTGCCTGGTCCAAGGGGCTCCTCTCCTACGAGCAGTACTTC; cdr3_aa: CAWSKGLLSYEQYF